This passage covers 3 T cell receptor beta chains from one sample sequenced in a study of T cell responses to AZD1222 COVID-19 vaccine. TCRdb's copy holds only in-frame clones and misses some; the assay was immunoSEQ multiplex PCR. The table lists more than 110,000 clones, approximately 89% of them singletons. The sequencing used peripheral blood, collected on day 0 of AZD1222 vaccination. Receptor source: an adult in good health.

V gene TRBV11-2 combines with J gene TRBJ2-3; 7 bases map to TRBD1. The CDR3 covers 15 residues. Germline CDR1 SGHAT, CDR2 FQNNGV. J lost 2 bases, V lost 5 bases, and 7 bases had no gene match. CDR3 DNA sequence: TGTGCCAGCAGCGACCCGGGACAGATCACAGATACGCAGTATTTT. Protein: CASSDPGQITDTQYF.

The chain is built from TRBV5-1 and TRBJ1-4, with unresolved D. The CDR3 consists of 15 residues. The germline V and J ends were trimmed by 0 bases and 7 bases, with 13 bases remaining between them. CDR1 is SGHRS and CDR2 is YFSETQ in the germline V gene. The chain's CDR3 is CASSLAPGSGEKLFF. The CDR3 DNA follows: TGCGCCAGCAGCTTGGCCCCGGGAAGCGGTGAAAAACTGTTTTTT.

This sequence joins TRBV3-1 (or the pseudogene TRBV3-2) and TRBJ2-2; D is possibly TRBD2 (5 bases). Germline CDR1 is LGHDT and CDR2 is YNNKEL (reference sequence). There are 15 residues in the CDR3. Trimming pared 8 bases from V and 2 bases from J, leaving 15 bases between. The CDR3 DNA reads as TGTGCCAGCCGGCTAAGCGGAGCTAACACCGGGGAGCTGTTTTTT. This gives the protein CASRLSGANTGELFF.